This T cell receptor beta chain was captured by sequencing in a study of cytomegalovirus exposure and HLA in healthy donors. V lost 6 bases and J lost 6, with 12 bases in between. The V gene's germline CDR1 is MGHDK and CDR2 SYGVNS. CDR3 length equals 13 residues. This clone has just one count. Its antigen is unknown. Primers included in the PCR were 60 Vbeta and 13 Jbeta primers. Using immunoSEQ multiplex PCR, the repertoire was profiled, and TCRdb retains in-frame clones only, with some absent. The table shows around 100,000 clones, with 79% occurring only once. Points from the study as a whole: In a later analysis, HLA-C alleles had the fewest associated TCRs, DRB1 alleles the most. Later genetic work tied a missense DCLRE1C variant to beta-chain V and J trimming. Clonal expansion was found to be greater in HLA-associated TCR beta chains than in equally common others in a later analysis.

Nominally healthy donors provided the samples, though records likely missed some immune exposures. The TCR comes from a woman aged 18-29 years in good health and CMV-seropositive. Sequencing was done on a sample of PBMCs. This chain joins TRBV25-1 and TRBJ2-1; D perhaps matches TRBD1 (6 bases). The CDR3 DNA reads as TGTGCCAGCAGCTCAGGGGTGGGCAATGAGCAGTTCTTC. This encodes CASSSGVGNEQFF.